The source of this T cell receptor beta chain is a study of T cells in Graves' hyperthyroidism and ophthalmopathy. For the study at large: Before treatment of any kind, peripheral blood was taken at initial diagnosis.

With 2 bases removed from V and 5 bases from J, the gap between germline ends came to 14 bases. The CDR3 is 15 amino acids. Germline values: CDR1 SGDLS, CDR2 YYNGEE. This clonotype was found a few times. The antigen is not known. Whole-study results and caveats: By a 13 V-J model, ophthalmopathy was set apart from stable hyperthyroidism. Blood also contained most expanded thyroid clonotypes above 0.001.

Ophthalmopathy in the patients scored at least 3 on Clinical Activity Score and at least 4 on NOSPECS grade, lasting under 3 months. Researchers amplified the TCR beta CDR3 regions from RNA transcripts. TCR CDR3 regions were first amplified by RT-PCR with HTBI primers. TCRdb independently ran MiXCR on the multiplex PCR reads; one entry per CDR3 protein. The table records about 380,000 distinct CDR3 sequences, less than 20% of them present only once. What was sequenced was blood. This sequence was found in a man aged 18 to 30 with Graves' ophthalmopathy. The rearrangement joins TRBV9 to TRBJ2-1, with D possibly TRBD1 on 5 matching bases. This CDR3 reads CASSVYRDRNNEQFF. CDR3 bases: TGTGCCAGCAGCGTTTATCGAGACAGAAACAATGAGCAGTTCTTC. The entire variable domain, with the rest obtained from reference TRBV9 and TRBJ2-1, is as follows: DSGVTQTPKHLITATGQRVTLRCSPRSGDLSVYWYQQSLDQGLQFLIQYYNGEERAKGNILERFSAQQFPDLHSELNLSSLELGDSALYFCASSVYRDRNNEQFFGPGTRLTVL.